A single sample is the source of the 3 T cell receptor beta chains below, sequenced in a study of blood T cells in healthy people across ages. A J-beta primer mix and a sample-barcoded 5' primer were used in a second PCR of roughly 6 to 11 cycles. TCRdb ran MiXCR on the 5' RACE reads and lists one entry per CDR3 protein. The sample shows around 1,500,000 distinct CDR3 sequences, approximately 28% of them seen only once. Sequencing was performed on blood. These receptors came from a woman aged 25 to 39 in good health.

The genes are TRBV7-2 and TRBJ2-2; 14 positions agree with TRBD2. Unmatched junction bases numbered 12, after V lost 5 bases and J lost 4 bases. This CDR3 is built from 19 residues. Germline V gives CDR1 SGHTA, CDR2 FQGNSA. Here the CDR3 reads CASSTRGLAGVLGTGELFF. CDR3 DNA sequence: TGTGCCAGCAGCACCCGGGGACTAGCGGGAGTGTTGGGCACCGGGGAGCTGTTTTTT.

This clonotype has at least ten counts. The chain joins TRBV9 to TRBJ2-1; D gene ambiguous. Per germline, CDR1 SGDLS and CDR2 YYNGEE. The V end was cut by 0 bases, the J end by 7 bases, with 17 bases between. CDR3 length: 16 residues. Written as DNA, the CDR3 is TGTGCCAGCAGCGTAGCCACGTCCTCACGTCTTAATGAGCAGTTCTTC. Encoded protein: CASSVATSSRLNEQFF. Variable domain in full (rest from reference TRBV9 and TRBJ2-1): DSGVTQTPKHLITATGQRVTLRCSPRSGDLSVYWYQQSLDQGLQFLIQYYNGEERAKGNILERFSAQQFPDLHSELNLSSLELGDSALYFCASSVATSSRLNEQFFGPGTRLTVL.

This clonotype occurred a few times. The chain links TRBV30 to TRBJ2-7; TRBD2 matches at 15 bases. Germline values: CDR1 GTSNPN, CDR2 SVGIG (reference sequence). Germline trimming cut 2 bases from V and 6 bases from J; bases unmatched to any gene: 2. CDR3 length: 14 amino acids. The CDR3 DNA reads TGTGCCTGGAGTAGGGGACTAGCGGGAGGCGAGCAGTACTTC. Translation: CAWSRGLAGGEQYF.